This record looks at one T cell receptor beta chain sequence and its context. The antigen remains unidentified. The sample originates from a study of cytomegalovirus exposure and HLA in healthy donors. Study observations and caveats: Immune exposure data for these donors was limited to CMV serostatus. Among the CMV-associated chains, a few were confirmed in vitro as specific for CMV antigens. Previous analysis showed most TCR beta V segments were productive about 90% or about 30% of the time.

Researchers ran the PCR with 60 Vbeta and 13 Jbeta primers. Using immunoSEQ multiplex PCR, the repertoire was profiled, and TCRdb retains in-frame clones only, with some absent. The data show around 170,000 clones, around 80% seen once. CDR1 LGHNA and CDR2 YNFKEQ come from the germline V gene. The CDR3 is 13 amino acids. Trimming pared 0 bases from V and 10 bases from J, leaving 12 bases between. Sequencing used PBMCs. This sequence originates from a woman aged 25-40 years in good health and CMV-seropositive. The chain carries TRBV4-2 and TRBJ1-2; D remains unclear. The CDR3 reads CASSQDGQTHYTF. The DNA for the CDR3 is TGTGCCAGCAGCCAAGATGGGCAGACGCACTACACCTTC.